A selection of T cell receptor beta chains follows, all from one sample in a study of regulatory T cells in long-lasting Graves disease. MiXCR, run by TCRdb on the multiplex PCR reads, gives a single entry per CDR3 protein. The table has 350,000 to 450,000 distinct CDR3 sequences, more than 13% seen once. These same records also appear under a second study, on T cells in Graves' hyperthyroidism and ophthalmopathy.

Source: peripheral blood mononuclear cells (PBMCs), taken at new diagnosis, from a patient treated with antithyroid drugs. The receptor set was obtained from a woman aged 25 to 39 with Graves disease. Both conserved end residues are part of each CDR3. The order of the fields is CDR3 protein, CDR3 DNA, clone size, V gene, D gene, J gene. A D gene is named only where the DNA matches it firmly. The listing skips clone size in some rows; elsewhere it reads once, few, many or a size class.

CANPKVSPGLAGETSYNEQFF | TGTGCCAATCCCAAGGTAAGCCCGGGACTAGCGGGAGAAACCTCCTACAATGAGCAGTTCTTC | - | TRBV6-1 | TRBD2 | TRBJ2-1
CASSFNLGSRPFF | TGTGCCAGCAGTTTTAACCTCGGTTCCCGCCCGTTCTTC | many | TRBV6-5 | - | TRBJ2-1
CASSRGRQRNTEAFF | TGTGCCAGCAGCCGGGGGAGACAGAGGAACACTGAAGCTTTCTTT | many | TRBV11-3 | - | TRBJ1-1
CASSQVKGGGQFF | TGTGCCAGCAGCCAAGTCAAGGGGGGTGGGCAGTTCTTC | many | TRBV3-1 | - | TRBJ2-1
CASSLGGGRDTQYF | TGTGCCAGCAGCTTGGGGGGCGGGAGAGATACGCAGTATTTT | many | TRBV11-2 | - | TRBJ2-3
CASSLDPAGITNEQLF | TGCGCCAGCAGCTTGGATCCAGCGGGAATTACCAATGAGCAGCTCTTC | - | TRBV5-1 | TRBD2 | TRBJ2-1
CSAEGQGLDEQYF | TGCAGCGCTGAAGGACAGGGCCTGGACGAGCAGTACTTC | many | TRBV29-1 | TRBD1 | TRBJ2-7
CASSYYGETQYF | TGTGCCAGCAGTTACTACGGAGAGACCCAGTACTTC | many | TRBV6-2/TRBV6-3 | - | TRBJ2-5
CASSQGRGYGYTF | TGTGCCAGCAGCCAGGGTCGAGGCTATGGCTACACCTTC | - | TRBV4-2 | - | TRBJ1-2
CASSLGHRSAGELFF | TGTGCCAGCAGTTTGGGACACCGGTCTGCCGGGGAGCTGTTTTTT | few | TRBV28 | - | TRBJ2-2
CASSGLAGDSDTQYF | TGTGCCAGCAGTGGCCTAGCGGGAGATTCGGATACGCAGTATTTT | many | TRBV6-4 | TRBD2 | TRBJ2-3
CASSLGTGPNTGELFF | TGCGCCAGCAGCTTGGGGACAGGGCCGAACACCGGGGAGCTGTTTTTT | many | TRBV5-1 | TRBD1 | TRBJ2-2
CASSSSHEQYF | TGTGCCAGCAGCTCTTCACACGAGCAGTACTTC | many | TRBV7-2 | - | TRBJ2-7
CASSGLSYEQYF | TGTGCCAGCAGTGGGTTGTCCTACGAGCAGTACTTC | many | TRBV6-1 | - | TRBJ2-7
CASSHDRGWGETQYF | TGTGCCAGCAGCCATGACAGGGGCTGGGGGGAGACCCAGTACTTC | - | TRBV7-7 | TRBD1 | TRBJ2-5
CASSFYRVGMNTEAFF | TGTGCCAGCAGCTTCTACAGGGTTGGGATGAACACTGAAGCTTTCTTT | many | TRBV7-8 | - | TRBJ1-1
CASSPPPGDHTYEQYF | TGTGCCAGCTCACCACCCCCCGGGGACCATACCTACGAGCAGTACTTC | many | TRBV18 | - | TRBJ2-7
CASSSQTSGLGYEQFF | TGTGCCAGCAGCTCTCAAACTAGCGGGCTAGGGTATGAGCAGTTCTTC | many | TRBV7-9 | TRBD2 | TRBJ2-1
CASSPPKGGLFF | TGTGCCAGCAGCCCCCCCAAAGGGGGACTGTTTTTT | - | TRBV7-8 | - | TRBJ1-4
CASSLGLMAKNIQYF | TGCGCCAGCAGCTTGGGGTTAATGGCCAAAAACATTCAGTACTTC | once | TRBV5-1 | - | TRBJ2-4
CASSRQGGAEQYF | TGTGCCAGCAGCCGACAGGGCGGGGCCGAGCAGTACTTC | - | TRBV11-2 | - | TRBJ2-7
CASSKWRETQYF | TGTGCCAGCTCAAAGTGGCGGGAGACCCAGTACTTC | many | TRBV18 | - | TRBJ2-5
CAWSSGDNEQFF | TGTGCCTGGAGTAGCGGAGACAATGAGCAGTTCTTC | many | TRBV30 | - | TRBJ2-1
CASRGVGRQFF | TGTGCCAGCCGGGGGGTTGGCCGGCAGTTCTTC | few | TRBV9 | TRBD2 | TRBJ2-1
CASGGLQYNEQFF | TGTGCTAGTGGGGGACTGCAATACAATGAGCAGTTCTTC | many | TRBV12-5 | - | TRBJ2-1
CASSRSGTTYEQYF | TGTGCCAGCAGCCGATCCGGGACTACCTACGAGCAGTACTTC | - | TRBV3-1 | TRBD2 | TRBJ2-7
CASRRDSPQETQYF | TGTGCCAGCAGACGAGACAGTCCGCAAGAGACCCAGTACTTC | many | TRBV27 | - | TRBJ2-5
CASSRTGGTEAFF | TGTGCCAGCAGCCGGACAGGGGGGACTGAAGCTTTCTTT | many | TRBV7-9 | TRBD1 | TRBJ1-1
CASRAGGGEAFF | TGTGCCAGCAGGGCAGGAGGGGGTGAAGCTTTCTTT | many | TRBV12-3/TRBV12-4 | - | TRBJ1-1
CASSSGTWTGQPQHF | TGTGCCAGCAGTTCCGGGACTTGGACGGGTCAGCCCCAGCATTTT | few | TRBV28 | - | TRBJ1-5
CASAAWSGNPSNQPQHF | TGTGCTAGTGCTGCATGGTCGGGCAACCCTAGCAATCAGCCCCAGCATTTT | many | TRBV12-5 | - | TRBJ1-5
CASSLELTSTDTQYF | TGCGCCAGCAGCTTGGAGTTAACTAGCACAGATACGCAGTATTTT | many | TRBV5-1 | - | TRBJ2-3
CASVRGATGELFF | TGTGCCAGCGTTAGGGGGGCCACCGGGGAGCTGTTTTTT | many | TRBV11-1 | - | TRBJ2-2
CASSLGRSLAGAYNEQFF | TGTGCCAGCAGCTTAGGCAGATCGCTAGCGGGAGCCTACAATGAGCAGTTCTTC | many | TRBV7-2 | TRBD2 | TRBJ2-1
CATSGGGRASNQPQHF | TGTGCCACCAGTGGGGGTGGCAGGGCTAGCAATCAGCCCCAGCATTTT | many | TRBV24-1 | - | TRBJ1-5
CAWSGGSEQFF | TGTGCCTGGAGTGGGGGGAGTGAGCAGTTCTTC | many | TRBV30 | - | TRBJ2-1
CASSQDPGAEHEKLFF | TGCGCCAGCAGCCAAGATCCGGGGGCCGAACATGAAAAACTGTTTTTT | - | TRBV4-1 | - | TRBJ1-4
CATLSGQETQYF | TGTGCCACCCTGTCCGGACAAGAGACCCAGTACTTC | few | TRBV19 | - | TRBJ2-5
CASSSRDRGPYNSPLHF | TGTGCCAGCAGTTCCCGGGACAGGGGTCCTTATAATTCACCCCTCCACTTT | - | TRBV6-5 | TRBD1 | TRBJ1-6
CASSSSYRLAGGREQYF | TGTGCCAGCAGCTCAAGCTACCGACTAGCGGGAGGGCGCGAGCAGTACTTC | many | TRBV11-2 | TRBD2 | TRBJ2-7
CASSPHRGRVVAFF | TGCGCCAGCAGCCCTCACAGGGGGCGCGTTGTAGCTTTCTTT | few | TRBV5-1 | TRBD1 | TRBJ1-1
CASSPFPSGELFF | TGTGCCAGCAGTCCCTTTCCGTCCGGGGAGCTGTTTTTT | - | TRBV11-2 | - | TRBJ2-2
CASSRQTGGGDEKLFF | TGCGCCAGCAGCCGGCAGACAGGGGGCGGGGATGAAAAACTGTTTTTT | many | TRBV5-1 | TRBD1 | TRBJ1-4
CASKTVTGNTEAFF | TGTGCCAGTAAAACGGTGACAGGGAACACTGAAGCTTTCTTT | - | TRBV19 | - | TRBJ1-1
CASSPPWDIGELFF | TGCGCCAGCAGCCCCCCGTGGGATATCGGGGAGCTGTTTTTT | many | TRBV4-1 | - | TRBJ2-2
CASSQVALADKQFF | TGTGCCAGCAGCCAAGTGGCACTAGCGGACAAGCAGTTCTTC | many | TRBV3-1 | TRBD2 | TRBJ2-1
CASSSTEPKYNEQFF | TGTGCCAGCAGCTCGACAGAGCCCAAATACAATGAGCAGTTCTTC | many | TRBV7-9 | - | TRBJ2-1
CASSLGEVGEQYF | TGTGCCAGCAGTTTAGGGGAGGTAGGCGAGCAGTACTTC | - | TRBV6-2/TRBV6-3 | - | TRBJ2-7
CASFNTEAFF | TGTGCCAGTTTTAACACTGAAGCTTTCTTT | few | TRBV19 | - | TRBJ1-1
CSVESVTGFYEQYF | TGCAGCGTTGAAAGCGTCACAGGATTCTACGAGCAGTACTTC | - | TRBV29-1 | - | TRBJ2-7
CASSIGSNTEAFF | TGTGCCAGTAGTATAGGGAGCAACACTGAAGCTTTCTTT | many | TRBV19 | - | TRBJ1-1
CASKTGGYEQYF | TGTGCCAGCAAAACAGGGGGCTACGAGCAGTACTTC | many | TRBV12-3/TRBV12-4 | TRBD1 | TRBJ2-7
CAWSVSQETQYF | TGTGCCTGGAGTGTATCACAAGAGACCCAGTACTTC | - | TRBV30 | - | TRBJ2-5
CASSRGGDTQYF | TGTGCCAGCAGCCGAGGGGGGGATACGCAGTATTTT | many | TRBV11-2 | - | TRBJ2-3
CASSLGTGGSGYTF | TGTGCCAGCAGCTTAGGGACAGGGGGCTCTGGCTACACCTTC | many | TRBV28 | TRBD1 | TRBJ1-2
CASSTQVFGDPYEQYF | TGTGCCAGCAGCACACAGGTTTTCGGCGACCCCTACGAGCAGTACTTC | few | TRBV7-9 | - | TRBJ2-7
CSATAGTGARQPQHF | TGCAGTGCTACTGCCGGGACAGGGGCTCGACAGCCCCAGCATTTT | many | TRBV20-1 | TRBD1 | TRBJ1-5
CASSDPGQGNEQFF | TGTGCCAGCAGCGATCCGGGACAGGGCAATGAGCAGTTCTTC | - | TRBV12-3/TRBV12-4 | TRBD1 | TRBJ2-1
CAPDRGRGDEQFF | TGTGCGCCCGACAGGGGGCGAGGGGATGAGCAGTTCTTC | - | TRBV19 | TRBD1 | TRBJ2-1